This TCR beta chain derives from a study of immune evolution from preneoplasia to lung adenocarcinoma. This CDR3 region has 14 residues. Germline trimming cut 2 bases from V and 5 bases from J; bases unmatched to any gene: 7. The germline V gene has CDR1 SQVTM and CDR2 ANQGSEA. Histologic diagnosis was independently verified by two lung pathologists. Profiling relied on immunoSEQ multiplex PCR, and the TCRdb table lists in-frame clones only, not all of them. The data hold about 4,900 clones, with roughly 72% observed a single time. The sequenced sample consisted of FFPE minimally invasive lung adenocarcinoma tissue. V is TRBV29-1 and J is TRBJ2-7; 9 nucleotides agree with TRBD1. The sequence came from a person between 60 and 80 years old with lung adenocarcinoma. CDR3 protein: CSVESLYRGHEQYF. The DNA for the CDR3 is TGCAGCGTTGAATCGCTGTACAGGGGGCACGAGCAGTACTTC.